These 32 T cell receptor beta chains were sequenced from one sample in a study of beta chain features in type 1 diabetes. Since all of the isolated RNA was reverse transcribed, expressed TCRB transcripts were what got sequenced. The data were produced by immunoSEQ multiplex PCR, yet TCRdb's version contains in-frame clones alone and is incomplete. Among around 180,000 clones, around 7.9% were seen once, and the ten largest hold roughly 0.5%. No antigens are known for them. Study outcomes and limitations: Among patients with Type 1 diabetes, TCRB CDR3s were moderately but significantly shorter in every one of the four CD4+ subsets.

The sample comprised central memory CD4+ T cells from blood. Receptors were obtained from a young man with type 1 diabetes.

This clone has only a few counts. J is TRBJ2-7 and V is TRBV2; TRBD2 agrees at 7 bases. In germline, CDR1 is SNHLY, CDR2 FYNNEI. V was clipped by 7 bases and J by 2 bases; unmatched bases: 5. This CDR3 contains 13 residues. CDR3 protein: CASTGGGTYEQYF. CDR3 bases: TGTGCCAGCACGGGGGGAGGCACCTACGAGCAGTACTTC.

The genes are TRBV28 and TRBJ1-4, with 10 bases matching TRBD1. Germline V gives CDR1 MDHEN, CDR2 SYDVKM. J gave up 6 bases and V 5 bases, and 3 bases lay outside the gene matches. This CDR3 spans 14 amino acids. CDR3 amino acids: CASSMGQGYEKLFF. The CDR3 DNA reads TGTGCCAGCAGTATGGGACAGGGGTATGAAAAACTGTTTTTT.

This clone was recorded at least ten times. The CDR3 here is CASSLPLGGEQYF. CDR3 coding DNA: TGTGCCAGCAGTCTCCCCCTAGGTGGCGAGCAGTACTTC. The rearrangement links TRBV28 to TRBJ2-7, with no clear D. The CDR3 totals 13 residues. CDR1 and CDR2 from the germline V gene are MDHEN and SYDVKM. Trimming left V 5 bases short and J 6 bases short, with 14 bases between.

The CDR3 bases are TGTGCCAGCGTTGAGGACAGTTACAATGAGCAGTTCTTC. Its translation: CASVEDSYNEQFF. The chain is built from TRBV28 and TRBJ2-1; D is perhaps TRBD1 (6 bases). Germline assignment: CDR1 MDHEN and CDR2 SYDVKM. The length of the CDR3 is 13 residues. V shed 8 bases and J shed 4 bases, with 12 bases lying between them.

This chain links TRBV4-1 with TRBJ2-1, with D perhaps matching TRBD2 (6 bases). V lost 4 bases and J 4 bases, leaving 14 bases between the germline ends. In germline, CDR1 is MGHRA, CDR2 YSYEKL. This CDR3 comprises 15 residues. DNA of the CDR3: TGCGCCAGCAGCCTTTCGGGGGAGAGGTACAATGAGCAGTTCTTC. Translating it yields CASSLSGERYNEQFF.

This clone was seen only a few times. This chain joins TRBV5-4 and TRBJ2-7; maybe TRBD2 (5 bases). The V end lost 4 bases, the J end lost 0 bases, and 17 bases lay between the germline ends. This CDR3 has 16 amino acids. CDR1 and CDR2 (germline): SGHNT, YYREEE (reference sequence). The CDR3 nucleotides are TGTGCCAGCAGCCAAGATCGGAGGAGCCCCTCCTACGAGCAGTACTTC. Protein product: CASSQDRRSPSYEQYF.

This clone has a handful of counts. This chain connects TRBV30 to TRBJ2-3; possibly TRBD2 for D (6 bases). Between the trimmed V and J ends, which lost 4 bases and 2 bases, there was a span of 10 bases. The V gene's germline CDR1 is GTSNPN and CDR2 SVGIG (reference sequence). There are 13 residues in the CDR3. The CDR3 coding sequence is TGTGCCTGGACCCGGGGGAACACAGATACGCAGTATTTT. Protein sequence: CAWTRGNTDTQYF.

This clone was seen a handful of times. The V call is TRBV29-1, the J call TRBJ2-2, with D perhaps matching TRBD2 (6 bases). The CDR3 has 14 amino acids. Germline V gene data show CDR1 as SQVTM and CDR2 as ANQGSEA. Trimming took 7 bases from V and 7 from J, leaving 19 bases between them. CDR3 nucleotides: TGCAGCGCCGTCGCGGGGTTTCCCGGCGGGGAGCTGTTTTTT. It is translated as CSAVAGFPGGELFF.

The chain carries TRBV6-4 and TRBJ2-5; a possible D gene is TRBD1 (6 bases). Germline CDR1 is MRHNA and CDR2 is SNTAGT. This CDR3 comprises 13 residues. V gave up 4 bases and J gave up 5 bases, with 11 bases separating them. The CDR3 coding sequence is TGTGCCAGCAGTGCAAACAGGGCCGAGACCCAGTACTTC. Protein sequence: CASSANRAETQYF.

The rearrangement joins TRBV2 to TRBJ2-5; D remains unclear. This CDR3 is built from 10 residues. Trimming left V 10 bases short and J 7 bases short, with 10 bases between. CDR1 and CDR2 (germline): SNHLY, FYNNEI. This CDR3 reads CATGPRTQYF. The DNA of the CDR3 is TGTGCCACCGGCCCTAGGACCCAGTACTTC.

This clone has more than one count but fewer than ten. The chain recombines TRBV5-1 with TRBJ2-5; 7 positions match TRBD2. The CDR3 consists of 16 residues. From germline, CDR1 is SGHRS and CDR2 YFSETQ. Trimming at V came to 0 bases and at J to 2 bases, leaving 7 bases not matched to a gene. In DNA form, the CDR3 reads TGCGCCAGCAGCTTGGCTAATTCGGGACTACAAGAGACCCAGTACTTC. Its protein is CASSLANSGLQETQYF.

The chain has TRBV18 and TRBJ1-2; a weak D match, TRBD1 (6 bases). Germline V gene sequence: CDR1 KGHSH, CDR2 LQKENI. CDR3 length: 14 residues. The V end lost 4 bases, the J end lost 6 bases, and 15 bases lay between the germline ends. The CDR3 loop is CASSLTGTHNGYTF. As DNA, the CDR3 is TGTGCCAGCTCACTAACCGGGACACACAATGGCTACACCTTC.

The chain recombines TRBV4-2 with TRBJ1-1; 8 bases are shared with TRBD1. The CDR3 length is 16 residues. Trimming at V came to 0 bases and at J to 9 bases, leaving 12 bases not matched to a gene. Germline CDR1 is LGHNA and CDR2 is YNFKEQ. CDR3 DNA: TGTGCCAGCAGCCAAGATTTCATCGCAGGGGGCACAAAAGCTTTCTTT. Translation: CASSQDFIAGGTKAFF.

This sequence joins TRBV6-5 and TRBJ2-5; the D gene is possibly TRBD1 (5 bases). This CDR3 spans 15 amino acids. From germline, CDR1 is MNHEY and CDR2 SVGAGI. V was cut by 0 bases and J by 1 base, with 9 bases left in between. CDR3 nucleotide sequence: TGTGCCAGCAGTTACTCGGTGACAGTCCAAGAGACCCAGTACTTC. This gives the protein CASSYSVTVQETQYF.

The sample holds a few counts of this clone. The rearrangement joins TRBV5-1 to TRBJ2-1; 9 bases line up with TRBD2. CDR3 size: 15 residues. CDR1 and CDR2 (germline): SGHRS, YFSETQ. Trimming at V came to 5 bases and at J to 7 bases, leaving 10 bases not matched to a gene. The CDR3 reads CASSLIGLATNEQFF. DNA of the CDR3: TGCGCCAGCAGTCTGATAGGACTAGCGACGAATGAGCAGTTCTTC.

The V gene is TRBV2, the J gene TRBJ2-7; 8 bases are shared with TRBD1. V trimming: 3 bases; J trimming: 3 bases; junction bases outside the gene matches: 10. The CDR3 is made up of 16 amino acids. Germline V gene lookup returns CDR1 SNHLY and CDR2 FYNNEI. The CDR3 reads CASSDVTGQDFYEQYF. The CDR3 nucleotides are TGTGCCAGCAGTGACGTAACGGGACAGGATTTCTACGAGCAGTACTTC.

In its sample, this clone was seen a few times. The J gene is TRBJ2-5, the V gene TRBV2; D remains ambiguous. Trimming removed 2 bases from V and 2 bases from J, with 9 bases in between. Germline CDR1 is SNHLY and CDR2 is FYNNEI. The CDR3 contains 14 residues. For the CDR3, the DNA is TGTGCCAGCAGTGAATCGGCTAGACAAGAGACCCAGTACTTC. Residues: CASSESARQETQYF.

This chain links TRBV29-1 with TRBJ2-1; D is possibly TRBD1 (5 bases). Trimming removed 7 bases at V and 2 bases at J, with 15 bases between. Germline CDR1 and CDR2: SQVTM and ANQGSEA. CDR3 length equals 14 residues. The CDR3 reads CSAKALGAYNEQFF. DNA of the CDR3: TGCAGCGCGAAGGCCTTAGGGGCCTACAATGAGCAGTTCTTC.

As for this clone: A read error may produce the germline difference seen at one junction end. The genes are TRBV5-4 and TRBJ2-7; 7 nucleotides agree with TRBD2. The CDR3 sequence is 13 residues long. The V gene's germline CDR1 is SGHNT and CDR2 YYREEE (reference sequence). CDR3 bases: TGCGCCAGCAGCCAAGTGCAGGGAGGGGAGCAGTACTTC. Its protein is CASSQVQGGEQYF. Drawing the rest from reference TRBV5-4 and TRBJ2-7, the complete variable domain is ETGVTQSPTHLIKTRGQQVTLRCSSQSGHNTVSWYQQALGQGPQFIFQYYREEENGRGNFPPRFSGLQFPNYSSELNVNALELDDSALYLCASSQVQGGEQYFGPGTRLTVT.

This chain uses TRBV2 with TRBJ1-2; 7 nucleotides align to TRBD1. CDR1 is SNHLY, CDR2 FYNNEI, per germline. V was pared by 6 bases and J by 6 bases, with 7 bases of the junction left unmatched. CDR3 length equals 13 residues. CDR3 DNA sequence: TGTGCCAGCAGCCCGAGACAGGGAGATGGCTACACCTTC. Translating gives CASSPRQGDGYTF. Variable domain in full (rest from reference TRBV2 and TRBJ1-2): EPEVTQTPSHQVTQMGQEVILRCVPISNHLYFYWYRQILGQKVEFLVSFYNNEISEKSEIFDDQFSVERPDGSNFTLKIRSTKLEDSAMYFCASSPRQGDGYTFGSGTRLTVV.

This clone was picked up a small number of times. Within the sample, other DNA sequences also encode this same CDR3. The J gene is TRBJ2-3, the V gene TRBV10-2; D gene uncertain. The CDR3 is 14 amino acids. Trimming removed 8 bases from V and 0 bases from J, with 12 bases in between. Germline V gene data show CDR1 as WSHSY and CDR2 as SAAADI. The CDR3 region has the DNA TGCGCCAGCGGCGCGGTAACTAGCACAGATACGCAGTATTTT. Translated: CASGAVTSTDTQYF.

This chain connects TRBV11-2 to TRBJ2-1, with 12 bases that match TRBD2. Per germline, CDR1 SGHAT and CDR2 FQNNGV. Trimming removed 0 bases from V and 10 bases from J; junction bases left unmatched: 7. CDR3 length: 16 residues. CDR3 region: CASSLDRLAGGGEQFF. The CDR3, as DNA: TGTGCCAGCAGCTTAGATCGCCTAGCGGGGGGGGGAGAGCAGTTCTTC.

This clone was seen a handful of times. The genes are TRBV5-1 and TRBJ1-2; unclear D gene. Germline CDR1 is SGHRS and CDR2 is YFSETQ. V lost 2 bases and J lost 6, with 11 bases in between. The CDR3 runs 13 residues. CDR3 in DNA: TGCGCCAGCAGCTTCGGGGAGGGAGATGGCTACACCTTC. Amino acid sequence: CASSFGEGDGYTF.

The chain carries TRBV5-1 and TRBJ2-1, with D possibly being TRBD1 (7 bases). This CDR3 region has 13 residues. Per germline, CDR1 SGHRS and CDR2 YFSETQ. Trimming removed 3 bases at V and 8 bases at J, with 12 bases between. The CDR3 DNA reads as TGCGCCAGCAGCTCGCTCAGGGGGGATGAGCAGTTCTTC. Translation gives CASSSLRGDEQFF.

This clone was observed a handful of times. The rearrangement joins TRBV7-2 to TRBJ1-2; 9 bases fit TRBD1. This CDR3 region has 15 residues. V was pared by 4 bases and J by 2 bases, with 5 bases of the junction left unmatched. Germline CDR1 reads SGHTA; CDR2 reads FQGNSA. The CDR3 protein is CASSSRTGANYGYTF. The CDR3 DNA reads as TGTGCCAGCAGCTCGAGGACAGGGGCCAACTATGGCTACACCTTC.

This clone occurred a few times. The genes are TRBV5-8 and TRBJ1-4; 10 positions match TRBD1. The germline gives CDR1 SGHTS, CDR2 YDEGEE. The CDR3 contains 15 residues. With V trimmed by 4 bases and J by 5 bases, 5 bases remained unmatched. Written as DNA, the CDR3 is TGTGCCAGCAGCGCAGGACAGGGGGAGAATGAAAAACTGTTTTTT. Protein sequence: CASSAGQGENEKLFF. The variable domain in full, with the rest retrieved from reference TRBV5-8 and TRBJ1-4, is EAGVTQSPTHLIKTRGQQATLRCSPISGHTSVYWYQQALGLGLQFLLWYDEGEERNRGNFPPRFSGRQFPNYSSELNVNALELEDSALYLCASSAGQGENEKLFFGSGTQLSVL.

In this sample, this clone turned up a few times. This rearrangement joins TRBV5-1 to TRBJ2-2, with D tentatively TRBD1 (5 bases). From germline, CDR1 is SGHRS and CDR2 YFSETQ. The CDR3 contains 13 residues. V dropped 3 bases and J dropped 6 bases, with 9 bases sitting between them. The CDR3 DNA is TGCGCCAGCAGCTCTCAGGGTGCCGGGGAGCTGTTTTTT. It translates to CASSSQGAGELFF.

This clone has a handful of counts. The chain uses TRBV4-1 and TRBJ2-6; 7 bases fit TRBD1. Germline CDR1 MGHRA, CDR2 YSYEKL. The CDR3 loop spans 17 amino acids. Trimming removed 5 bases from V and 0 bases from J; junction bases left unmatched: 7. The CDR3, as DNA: TGCGCCAGCAGCAGGGGACAGCAGAACTCTGGGGCCAACGTCCTGACTTTC. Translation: CASSRGQQNSGANVLTF.

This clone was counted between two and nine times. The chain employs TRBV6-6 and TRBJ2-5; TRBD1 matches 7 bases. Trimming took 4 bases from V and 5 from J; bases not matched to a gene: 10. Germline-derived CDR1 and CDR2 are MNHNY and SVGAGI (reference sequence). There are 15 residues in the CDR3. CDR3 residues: CASSSFLGQWETQYF. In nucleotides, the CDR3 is TGTGCCAGCAGTTCCTTTTTGGGACAGTGGGAGACCCAGTACTTC.

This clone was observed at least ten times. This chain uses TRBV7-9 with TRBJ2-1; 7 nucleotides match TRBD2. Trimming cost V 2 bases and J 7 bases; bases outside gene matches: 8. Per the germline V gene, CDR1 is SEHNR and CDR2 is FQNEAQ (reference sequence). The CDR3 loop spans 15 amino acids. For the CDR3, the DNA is TGTGCCAGCAGCTTATACATCGGGGGGATGAATGAGCAGTTCTTC. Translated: CASSLYIGGMNEQFF.

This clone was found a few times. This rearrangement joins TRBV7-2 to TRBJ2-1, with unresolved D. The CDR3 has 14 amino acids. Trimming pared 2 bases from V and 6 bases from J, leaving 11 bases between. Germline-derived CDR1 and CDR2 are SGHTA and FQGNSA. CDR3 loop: CASSLYSYPNEQFF. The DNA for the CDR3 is TGTGCCAGCAGCTTATATAGTTACCCCAATGAGCAGTTCTTC.

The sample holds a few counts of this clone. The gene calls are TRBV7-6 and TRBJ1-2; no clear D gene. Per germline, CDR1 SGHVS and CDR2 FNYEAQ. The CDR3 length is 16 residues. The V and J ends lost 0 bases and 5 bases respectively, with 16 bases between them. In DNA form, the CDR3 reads TGTGCCAGCAGCTTAGCCGAGGCTTCCCTCGGTTATGGCTACACCTTC. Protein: CASSLAEASLGYGYTF. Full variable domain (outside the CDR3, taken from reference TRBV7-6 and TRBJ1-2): GAGVSQSPRYKVTKRGQDVALRCDPISGHVSLYWYRQALGQGPEFLTYFNYEAQQDKSGLPNDRFSAERPEGSISTLTIQRTEQRDSAMYRCASSLAEASLGYGYTFGSGTRLTVV.